Listed here is a single T cell receptor (beta chain). Antigen specificity is unknown. The sample originates from a study of cytomegalovirus exposure and HLA in healthy donors. Study-level findings and limits: A further, later analysis showed that HLA-associated TCR beta chains (compared with equally common others) were more clonally expanded. It was reported in a later analysis that an Asian-associated ancestry cluster showed fewer N-insertions than the approximately 670-donor mean. Immune exposure information available was restricted to CMV serostatus.

Trimming left V 0 bases short and J 2 bases short, with 20 bases between. The CDR3 has 19 residues. Germline values: CDR1 WNHNN, CDR2 SYGVQD (reference sequence). Use of 60 Vbeta and 13 Jbeta primers characterized the PCR. Clones were read by immunoSEQ multiplex PCR, and TCRdb kept only the in-frame ones, dropping some. The table includes approximately 190,000 clones, roughly 81% detected once. Sequencing was carried out using PBMCs. This TCR derives from a young woman in good health and CMV-seropositive. J is TRBJ1-5 and V is TRBV10-1; D may be TRBD1 (5 bases). Written as DNA, the CDR3 is TGCGCCAGCAGTGAGTCGGTCGAAAGGGGCGCAAAAGGCAATCAGCCCCAGCATTTT. As protein: CASSESVERGAKGNQPQHF.